This T cell receptor (beta chain) came from a study of cytomegalovirus exposure and HLA in healthy donors (dated by TCRdb to about 2017). Background on the whole study: The roughly 670 repertoires of the first cohort and the approximately 130 validation repertoires were produced on the same platform, according to a later analysis. The study was designed to test whether signatures of past pathogen exposure could be identified by cataloging public T cell receptors. A separate validation cohort of more than 100 different subjects was used in addition to the roughly 720-subject first cohort. To predict cytomegalovirus infection status, the study combined high-throughput TCR immunosequencing, statistical association of individual TCRs with disease status, and machine learning.

About this clone: This clone's antigen is unknown. Qualities for individual bases were not recorded, and no much larger clone is one base off. The sample contains more than one DNA sequence encoding this CDR3.

The germline V gene supplies CDR1 ENHRY and CDR2 SYGVKD. Reading from cysteine to phenylalanine, the CDR3 counts 13 amino acids. Of the read, only the CDR3 DNA is kept; its 39 bases are in frame from base 1. The V and J ends are trimmed by 2 bases and 6 bases, leaving 8 bases between them. The library was built by means of the immunoSEQ multiplex PCR assay. The study's own analysis went as follows. A statistical classification framework was built to diagnose cytomegalovirus status from the catalog of TCR beta chain sequences. TCRdb's version of the immuneACCESS table is confined to in-frame rearrangements and falls short of the full clone set. An unresolved V gene accounts for under half of the shortfall where checked; the remainder is of unknown origin. V and J calls and clone size are given by that table; D and trimming were obtained from the DNA. This sample gives roughly 60,000 clones in total; 85% to 95% of them show up just once. The biggest ten clones account for approximately 2.1% of the sample.

What the research found in general, with its limitations: According to the authors, the approach could potentially be generalized to other disease states and immunological phenotypes. Cytomegalovirus status was reported to be diagnosed by the classifier with high specificity and sensitivity in both the original and validation cohorts. Most TCR sequences were seen in very few donors, while some public TCRs were found in many individuals. Subsequent analysis determined that TCRs grouped into clusters in the first cohort also showed a tendency toward co-occurrence across the 130 or so validation repertoires, and approximately 94% of cluster scores exceeded 0. The study gave a list of about 160 TCR beta chains associated with cytomegalovirus. A later analysis lacked HLA typing for the validation cohort, so it scored co-occurrence in that cohort across all 120 or so repertoires. Three of the identified cytomegalovirus-associated TCR beta chains were confirmed in vitro to be specific for cytomegalovirus antigens.

The donors were included in the validation cohort of 120 subjects, a group kept apart from the approximately 670-subject first cohort. The sequencing input was PBMCs. This receptor was obtained from a young man in good health and CMV-seronegative. The sequence links TRBV10-3 to TRBJ2-1, with TRBD2 as a weak D call on 6 bases. The sequenced DNA: TGTGCCATCAGTGAGGGACTAACCAATGAGCAGTTCTTC. Its amino acids are CAISEGLTNEQFF.